This record looks at one T cell receptor (beta chain) sequence and its context. No antigen is known for it. The source of the sample is a study of cytomegalovirus exposure and HLA in healthy donors. Germline assignment: CDR1 SGHRS and CDR2 YFSETQ. The CDR3 sequence is 13 residues long. V dropped 5 bases and J dropped 6 bases, with 11 bases sitting between them. Findings and limits, study-wide: Earlier analysis found most TCR beta V segments productive about 87% or about 30% of the time. TCR beta chain V- and J-gene trimming was linked, in a later analysis, to a missense variant in DCLRE1C.

Primers included in the PCR were 60 Vbeta and 13 Jbeta primers. Measured with immunoSEQ multiplex PCR; TCRdb has only the in-frame clones, and not every one. Among around 130,000 clones listed, roughly 85% were seen once. The source is a boy younger than 18 in good health and CMV-seronegative. This chain connects TRBV5-1 to TRBJ1-4; weak D call: TRBD1 (6 bases). Sequences were obtained from PBMCs. The CDR3 is CASRANRDEKLFF. CDR3 coding DNA: TGCGCCAGCAGGGCAAACAGGGATGAAAAACTGTTTTTT.